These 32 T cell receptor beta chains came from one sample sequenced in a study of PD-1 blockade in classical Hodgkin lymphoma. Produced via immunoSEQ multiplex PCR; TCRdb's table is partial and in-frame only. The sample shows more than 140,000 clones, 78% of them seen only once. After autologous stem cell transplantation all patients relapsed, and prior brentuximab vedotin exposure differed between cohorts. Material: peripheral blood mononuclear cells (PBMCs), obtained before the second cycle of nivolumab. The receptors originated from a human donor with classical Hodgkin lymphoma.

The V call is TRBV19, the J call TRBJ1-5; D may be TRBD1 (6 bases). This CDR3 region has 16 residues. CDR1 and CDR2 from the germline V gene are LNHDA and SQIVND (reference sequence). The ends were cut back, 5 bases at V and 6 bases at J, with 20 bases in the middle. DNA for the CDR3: TGTGCCAGTAGTTCCCTCGGAGGGGGGGAAGGTCAGCCCCAGCATTTT. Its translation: CASSSLGGGEGQPQHF.

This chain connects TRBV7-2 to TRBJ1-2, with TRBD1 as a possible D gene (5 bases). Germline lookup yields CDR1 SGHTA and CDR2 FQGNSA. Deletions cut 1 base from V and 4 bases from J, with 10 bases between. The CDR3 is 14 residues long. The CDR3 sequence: CASSLDGAPYGYTF. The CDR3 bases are TGTGCCAGCAGCTTAGATGGGGCCCCCTATGGCTACACCTTC. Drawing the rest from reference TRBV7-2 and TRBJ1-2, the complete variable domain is GAGVSQSPSNKVTEKGKDVELRCDPISGHTALYWYRQSLGQGLEFLIYFQGNSAPDKSGLPSDRFSAERTGGSVSTLTIQRTQQEDSAVYLCASSLDGAPYGYTFGSGTRLTVV.

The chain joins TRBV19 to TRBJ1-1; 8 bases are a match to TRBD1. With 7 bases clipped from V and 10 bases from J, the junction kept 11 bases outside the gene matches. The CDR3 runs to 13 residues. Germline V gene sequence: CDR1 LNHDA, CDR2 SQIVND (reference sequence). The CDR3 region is CASNQDRGSGAFF. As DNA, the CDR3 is TGTGCCAGTAACCAAGACAGGGGCAGTGGAGCTTTCTTT.

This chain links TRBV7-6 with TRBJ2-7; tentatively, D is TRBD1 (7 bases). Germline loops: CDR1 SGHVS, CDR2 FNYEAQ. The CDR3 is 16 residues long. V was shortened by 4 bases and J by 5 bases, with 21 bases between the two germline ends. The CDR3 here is CASSSRTGLRGDEQYF. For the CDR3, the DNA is TGTGCCAGCAGCTCCCGGACAGGACTAAGGGGAGACGAGCAGTACTTC. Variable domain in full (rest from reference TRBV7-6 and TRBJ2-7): GAGVSQSPRYKVTKRGQDVALRCDPISGHVSLYWYRQALGQGPEFLTYFNYEAQQDKSGLPNDRFSAERPEGSISTLTIQRTEQRDSAMYRCASSSRTGLRGDEQYFGPGTRLTVT.

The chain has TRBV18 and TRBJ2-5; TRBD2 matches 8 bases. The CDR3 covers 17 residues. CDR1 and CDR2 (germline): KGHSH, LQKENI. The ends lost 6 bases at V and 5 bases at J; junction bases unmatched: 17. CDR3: CASSLGLADTNGETQYF. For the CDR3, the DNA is TGTGCCAGCTCCCTCGGACTAGCTGACACGAACGGGGAGACCCAGTACTTC.

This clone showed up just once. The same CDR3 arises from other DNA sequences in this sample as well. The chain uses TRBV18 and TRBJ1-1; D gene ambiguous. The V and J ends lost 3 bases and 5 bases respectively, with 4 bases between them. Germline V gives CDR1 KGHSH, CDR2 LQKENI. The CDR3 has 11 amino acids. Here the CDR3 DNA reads TGTGCCAGCTCACCTGGGACTGAAGCTTTCTTT. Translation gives CASSPGTEAFF.

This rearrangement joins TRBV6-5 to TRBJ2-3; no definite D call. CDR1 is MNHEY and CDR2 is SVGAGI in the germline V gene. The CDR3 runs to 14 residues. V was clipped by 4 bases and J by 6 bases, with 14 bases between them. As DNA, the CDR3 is TGTGCCAGCAGTTGGGCGGCCAACGGGGATACGCAGTATTTT. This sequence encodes CASSWAANGDTQYF.

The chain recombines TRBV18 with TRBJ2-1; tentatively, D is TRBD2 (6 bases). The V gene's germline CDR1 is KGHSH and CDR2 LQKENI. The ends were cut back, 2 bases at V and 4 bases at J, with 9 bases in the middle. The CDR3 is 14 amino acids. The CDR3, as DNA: TGTGCCAGCTCACCAGGGCGGGAATACAATGAGCAGTTCTTC. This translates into CASSPGREYNEQFF.

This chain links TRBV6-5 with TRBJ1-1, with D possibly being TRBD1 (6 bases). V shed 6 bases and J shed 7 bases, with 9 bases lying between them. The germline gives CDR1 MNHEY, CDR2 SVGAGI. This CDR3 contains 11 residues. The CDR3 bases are TGTGCCAGCAGAGGACAGTATGAAGCTTTCTTT. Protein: CASRGQYEAFF.

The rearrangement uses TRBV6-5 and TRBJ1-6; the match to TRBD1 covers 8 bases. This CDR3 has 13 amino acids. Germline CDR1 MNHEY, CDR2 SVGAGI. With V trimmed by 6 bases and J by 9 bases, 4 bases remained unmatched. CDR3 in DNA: TGTGCCAGCAGGGGAGACAGGGGTTCACCCCTCCACTTT. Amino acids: CASRGDRGSPLHF.

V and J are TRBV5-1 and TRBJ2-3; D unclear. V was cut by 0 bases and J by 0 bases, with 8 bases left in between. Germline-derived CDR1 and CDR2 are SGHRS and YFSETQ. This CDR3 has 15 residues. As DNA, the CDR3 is TGCGCCAGCAGCTTGGGAGACGCTAGCACAGATACGCAGTATTTT. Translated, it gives CASSLGDASTDTQYF.

CDR3 residues: CASSPGVADTEAFF. The CDR3 DNA sequence: TGTGCCAGCTCACCAGGAGTGGCGGACACTGAAGCTTTCTTT. The chain joins TRBV18 to TRBJ1-1; D gene unclear. Germline values: CDR1 KGHSH, CDR2 LQKENI. This CDR3 spans 14 amino acids. Trimming cost V 2 bases and J 3 bases, with 10 bases left between them. Together with reference TRBV18 and TRBJ1-1, the CDR3 gives the full variable domain: NAGVMQNPRHLVRRRGQEARLRCSPMKGHSHVYWYRQLPEEGLKFMVYLQKENIIDESGMPKERFSAEFPKEGPSILRIQQVVRGDSAAYFCASSPGVADTEAFFGQGTRLTVV.

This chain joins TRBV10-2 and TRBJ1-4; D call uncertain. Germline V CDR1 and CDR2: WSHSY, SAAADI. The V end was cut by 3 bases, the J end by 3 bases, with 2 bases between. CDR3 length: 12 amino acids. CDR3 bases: TGCGCCAGCAGTGACCCTAATGAAAAACTGTTTTTT. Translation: CASSDPNEKLFF.

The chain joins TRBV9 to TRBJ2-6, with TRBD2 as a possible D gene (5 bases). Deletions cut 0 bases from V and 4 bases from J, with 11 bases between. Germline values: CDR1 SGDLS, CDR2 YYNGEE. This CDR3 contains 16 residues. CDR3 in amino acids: CASSVDPGEGANVLTF. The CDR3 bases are TGTGCCAGCAGCGTAGATCCCGGGGAAGGGGCCAACGTCCTGACTTTC.

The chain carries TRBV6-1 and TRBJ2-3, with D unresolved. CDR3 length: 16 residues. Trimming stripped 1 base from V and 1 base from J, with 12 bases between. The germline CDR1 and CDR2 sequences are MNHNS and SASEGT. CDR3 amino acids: CASSEGVGIGTDTQYF. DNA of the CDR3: TGTGCCAGCAGTGAAGGTGTAGGGATTGGCACAGATACGCAGTATTTT.

For the CDR3, the DNA is TGTGCCAGCAGCTTAGCGCGGCGGGGGGGCAGGACAGATACGCAGTATTTT. Translating it yields CASSLARRGGRTDTQYF. The chain employs TRBV7-2 and TRBJ2-3, with TRBD2 matching over 9 bases. This CDR3 spans 17 amino acids. The germline V gene encodes CDR1 SGHTA and CDR2 FQGNSA. V gave up 0 bases and J gave up 3 bases; unmatched junction bases: 7.

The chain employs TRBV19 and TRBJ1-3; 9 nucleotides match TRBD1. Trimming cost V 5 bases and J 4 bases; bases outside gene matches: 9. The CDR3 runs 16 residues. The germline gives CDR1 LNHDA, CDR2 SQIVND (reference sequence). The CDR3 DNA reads TGTGCCAGTAGTCTTACAGGGGGCGCCGACGGAAACACCATATATTTT. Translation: CASSLTGGADGNTIYF.

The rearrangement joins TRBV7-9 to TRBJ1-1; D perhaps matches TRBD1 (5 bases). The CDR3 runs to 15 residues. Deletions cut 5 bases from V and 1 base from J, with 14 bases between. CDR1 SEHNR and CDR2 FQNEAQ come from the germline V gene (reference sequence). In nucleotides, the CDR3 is TGTGCCAGCAGCCAGGGCGACGCGAGGAACACTGAAGCTTTCTTT. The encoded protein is CASSQGDARNTEAFF.

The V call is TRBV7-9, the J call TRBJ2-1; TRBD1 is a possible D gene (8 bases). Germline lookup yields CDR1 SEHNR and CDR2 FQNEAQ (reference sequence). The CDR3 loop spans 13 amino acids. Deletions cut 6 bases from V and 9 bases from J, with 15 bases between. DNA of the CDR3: TGTGCCAGCAGTCTGACAGGGGAGGGTGAGCAGTTCTTC. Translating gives CASSLTGEGEQFF.

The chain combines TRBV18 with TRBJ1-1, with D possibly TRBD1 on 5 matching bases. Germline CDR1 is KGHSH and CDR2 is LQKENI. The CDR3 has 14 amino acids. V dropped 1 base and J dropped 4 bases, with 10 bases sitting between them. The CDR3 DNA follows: TGTGCCAGCTCACCACAAGGGGATGGCACTGAAGCTTTCTTT. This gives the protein CASSPQGDGTEAFF.

CDR3 nucleotides: TGCGCCAGCAGCCAAGAATGGCCTAGCGGGAGGGCCGACACCGGGGAGCTGTTTTTT. Translating gives CASSQEWPSGRADTGELFF. The chain carries TRBV4-3 and TRBJ2-2; 12 positions match TRBD2. The CDR3 contains 19 residues. In germline, CDR1 is LGHNA, CDR2 YSLEER. V lost 0 bases and J lost 3; bases outside the gene matches: 8.

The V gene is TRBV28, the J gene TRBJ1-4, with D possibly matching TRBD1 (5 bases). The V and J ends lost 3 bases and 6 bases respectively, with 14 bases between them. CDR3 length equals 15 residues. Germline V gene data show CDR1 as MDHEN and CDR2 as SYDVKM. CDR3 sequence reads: CASSFGTGADEKLFF. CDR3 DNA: TGTGCCAGCAGTTTTGGGACCGGGGCGGATGAAAAACTGTTTTTT. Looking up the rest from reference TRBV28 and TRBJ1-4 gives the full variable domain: DVKVTQSSRYLVKRTGEKVFLECVQDMDHENMFWYRQDPGLGLRLIYFSYDVKMKEKGDIPEGYSVSREKKERFSLILESASTNQTSMYLCASSFGTGADEKLFFGSGTQLSVL.

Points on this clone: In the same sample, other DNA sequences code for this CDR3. For the CDR3, the DNA is TGTGCCAGCAGTGAATTGTGGGGTTCCTCCTACAATGAGCAGTTCTTC. Translating gives CASSELWGSSYNEQFF. V and J are TRBV6-1 and TRBJ2-1; no firm D call. The V and J ends lost 2 bases and 0 bases respectively, with 11 bases between them. The CDR3 sequence is 16 residues long. Germline values: CDR1 MNHNS, CDR2 SASEGT.

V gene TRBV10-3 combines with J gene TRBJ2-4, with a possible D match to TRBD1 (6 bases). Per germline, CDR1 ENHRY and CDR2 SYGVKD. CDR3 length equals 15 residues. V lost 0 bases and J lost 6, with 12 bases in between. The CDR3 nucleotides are TGTGCCATCAGTGAGTCCCGGCAGGGGAGAAACATTCAGTACTTC. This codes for CAISESRQGRNIQYF.

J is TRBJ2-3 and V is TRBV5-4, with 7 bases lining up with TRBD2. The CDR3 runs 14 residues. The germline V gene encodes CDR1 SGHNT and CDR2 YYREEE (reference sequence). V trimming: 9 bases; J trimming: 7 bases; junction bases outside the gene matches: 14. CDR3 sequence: CATQPGGPTNTQYF. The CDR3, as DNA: TGTGCCACCCAGCCGGGGGGACCCACGAATACGCAGTATTTT.

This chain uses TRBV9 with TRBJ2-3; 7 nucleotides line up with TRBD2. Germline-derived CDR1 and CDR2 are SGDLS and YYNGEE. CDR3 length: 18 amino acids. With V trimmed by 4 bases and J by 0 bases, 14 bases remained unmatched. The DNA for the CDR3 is TGTGCCAGCAGCCCCGCCCGCCTAGCGGAGACTAGCACAGATACGCAGTATTTT. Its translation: CASSPARLAETSTDTQYF. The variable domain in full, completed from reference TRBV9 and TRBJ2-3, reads DSGVTQTPKHLITATGQRVTLRCSPRSGDLSVYWYQQSLDQGLQFLIQYYNGEERAKGNILERFSAQQFPDLHSELNLSSLELGDSALYFCASSPARLAETSTDTQYFGPGTRLTVL.

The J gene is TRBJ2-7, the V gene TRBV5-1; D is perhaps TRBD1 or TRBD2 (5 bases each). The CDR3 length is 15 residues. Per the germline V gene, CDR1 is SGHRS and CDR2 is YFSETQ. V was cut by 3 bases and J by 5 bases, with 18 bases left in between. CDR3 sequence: CASSSTPGRFNEQYF. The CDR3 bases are TGCGCCAGCAGCTCCACTCCGGGACGGTTCAACGAGCAGTACTTC.

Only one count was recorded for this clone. DNA of the CDR3: TGTGCCAGCAGCCCCCACGGGGGTCGGGCAAATGAGCAGTTCTTC. This translates into CASSPHGGRANEQFF. This sequence joins TRBV13 and TRBJ2-1; a possible D gene is TRBD2 (6 bases). Germline V gives CDR1 PRHDT, CDR2 FYEKMQ (reference sequence). V was cut by 5 bases and J by 7 bases, with 18 bases left in between. The CDR3 has 15 amino acids.

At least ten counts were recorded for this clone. CDR3 DNA sequence: TGTGCTAGTGGCAGGTGGGCTGATTCACCCCTCCACTTT. Its translation is CASGRWADSPLHF. V is TRBV12-5 and J is TRBJ1-6, with D uncertain. Per germline, CDR1 LGHNT and CDR2 FRNRAP. Trimming left V 6 bases short and J 8 bases short, with 11 bases between. The length of the CDR3 is 13 residues.

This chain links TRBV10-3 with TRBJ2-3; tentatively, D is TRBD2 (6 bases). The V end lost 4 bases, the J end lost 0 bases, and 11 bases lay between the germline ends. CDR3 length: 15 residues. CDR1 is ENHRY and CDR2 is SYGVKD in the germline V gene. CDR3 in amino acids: CAISGGDRSTDTQYF. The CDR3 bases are TGTGCCATCAGTGGGGGGGACCGGAGCACAGATACGCAGTATTTT.

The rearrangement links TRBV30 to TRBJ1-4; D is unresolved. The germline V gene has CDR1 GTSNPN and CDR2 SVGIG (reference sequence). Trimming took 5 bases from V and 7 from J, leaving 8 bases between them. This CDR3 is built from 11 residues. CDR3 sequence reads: CAWEFSEKLFF. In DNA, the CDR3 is TGTGCCTGGGAGTTTAGTGAAAAACTGTTTTTT.

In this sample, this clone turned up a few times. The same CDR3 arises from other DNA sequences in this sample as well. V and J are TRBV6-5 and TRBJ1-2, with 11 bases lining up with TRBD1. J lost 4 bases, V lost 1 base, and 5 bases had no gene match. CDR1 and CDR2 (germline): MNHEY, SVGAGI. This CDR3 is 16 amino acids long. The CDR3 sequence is CASSYLRTGGGYGYTF. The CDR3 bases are TGTGCCAGCAGTTACTTACGGACAGGGGGCGGCTATGGCTACACCTTC.